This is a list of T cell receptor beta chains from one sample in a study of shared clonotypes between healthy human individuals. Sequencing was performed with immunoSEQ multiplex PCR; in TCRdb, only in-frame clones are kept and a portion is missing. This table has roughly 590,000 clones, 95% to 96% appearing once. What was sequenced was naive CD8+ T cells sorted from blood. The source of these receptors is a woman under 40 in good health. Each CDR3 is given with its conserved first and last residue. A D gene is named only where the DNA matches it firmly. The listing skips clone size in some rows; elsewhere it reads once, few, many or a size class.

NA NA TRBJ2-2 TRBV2 CASSEWVLVVQGGTANTGELFF TGTGCCAGCAGTGAATGGGTTCTAGTTGTGCAGGGAGGTACCGCGAACACCGGGGAGCTGTTTTTT
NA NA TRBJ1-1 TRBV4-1 CASSQAYNMNTEAFF TGCGCCAGCAGCCAAGCGTACAACATGAACACTGAAGCTTTCTTT
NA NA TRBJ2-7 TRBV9 CASSLGTASSYEQYF TGTGCCAGCAGCCTCGGGACGGCAAGCTCCTACGAGCAGTACTTC
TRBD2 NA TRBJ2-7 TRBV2 CASKPSSGYYEQYF TGTGCCAGCAAGCCCTCTAGCGGTTATTACGAGCAGTACTTC
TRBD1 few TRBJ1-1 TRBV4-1 CASSHTPNRGETEAFF TGCGCCAGCAGCCATACACCGAACAGGGGTGAGACTGAAGCTTTCTTT
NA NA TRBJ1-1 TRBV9 CASSGPLNTEAFF TGTGCCAGCAGCGGTCCCCTGAACACTGAAGCTTTCTTT
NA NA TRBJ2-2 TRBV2 CASSPPPANTGELFF TGTGCCAGCAGCCCACCCCCGGCAAACACCGGGGAGCTGTTTTTT
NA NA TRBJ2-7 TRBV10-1 CASSGLGGEQYF TGCGCCAGCAGTGGGCTTGGGGGTGAGCAGTACTTC
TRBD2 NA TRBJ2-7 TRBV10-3 CAISVETAGYEQYF TGTGCCATCAGTGTCGAGACAGCGGGATACGAGCAGTACTTC
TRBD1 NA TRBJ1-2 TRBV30 CACTPRQGATNYGYTF TGTGCCTGTACACCGAGACAGGGGGCTACTAACTATGGCTACACCTTC
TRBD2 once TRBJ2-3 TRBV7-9 CASSRTSGRALDTDTQYF TGTGCCAGCAGCCGGACTAGCGGGAGGGCCCTGGACACAGATACGCAGTATTTT
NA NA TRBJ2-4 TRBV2 CASSEWERWGNIQYF TGTGCCAGCAGTGAGTGGGAGCGGTGGGGAAACATTCAGTACTTC
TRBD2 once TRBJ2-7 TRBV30 CAWGSGSGSINEQYF TGTGCCTGGGGGTCCGGTAGCGGGAGTATCAACGAGCAGTACTTC
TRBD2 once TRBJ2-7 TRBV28 CASSLSPGGSFYEQYF TGTGCCAGCAGTTTATCCCCGGGAGGGTCCTTTTACGAGCAGTACTTC
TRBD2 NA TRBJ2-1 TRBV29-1 CSVGTSGSNEQFF TGCAGCGTTGGAACTAGCGGGAGCAATGAGCAGTTCTTC
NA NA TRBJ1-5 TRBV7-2 CASSHGWAANQPQHF TGTGCCAGCAGCCATGGCTGGGCGGCCAATCAGCCCCAGCATTTT
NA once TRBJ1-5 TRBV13 CASSLGTPPGNQPQHF TGTGCCAGCAGCTTAGGGACACCGCCCGGCAATCAGCCCCAGCATTTT
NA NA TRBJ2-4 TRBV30 CAWNPTGGDIQYF TGTGCCTGGAATCCCACAGGGGGGGACATTCAGTACTTC
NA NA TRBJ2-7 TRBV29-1 CSVEDLGNEQYF TGCAGCGTTGAAGATCTGGGAAACGAGCAGTACTTC
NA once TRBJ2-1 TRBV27 CASSFPGLNNEQFF TGTGCCAGCAGTTTCCCGGGACTGAACAATGAGCAGTTCTTC
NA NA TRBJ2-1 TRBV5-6 CASMGAPGNEQFF TGTGCCAGCATGGGCGCTCCCGGCAATGAGCAGTTCTTC
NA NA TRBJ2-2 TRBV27 CASREGTGELFF TGTGCCAGCAGGGAAGGGACCGGGGAGCTGTTTTTT
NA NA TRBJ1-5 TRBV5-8 CASSLVVGGSNQPQHF TGTGCCAGCAGCTTGGTGGTCGGGGGGAGCAATCAGCCCCAGCATTTT
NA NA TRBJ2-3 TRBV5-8 CASSFTDTQYF TGTGCCAGCAGCTTCACAGATACGCAGTATTTT
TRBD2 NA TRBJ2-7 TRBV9 CASSVAGGTSSYEQYF TGTGCCAGCAGCGTAGCGGGAGGCACAAGCTCCTACGAGCAGTACTTC
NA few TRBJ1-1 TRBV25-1 CASSPVLGRDTEAFF TGTGCCAGCAGTCCCGTATTAGGCAGGGACACTGAAGCTTTCTTT
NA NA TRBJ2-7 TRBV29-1 CSVPPDDSYEQYF TGCAGCGTCCCACCCGACGATTCCTACGAGCAGTACTTC
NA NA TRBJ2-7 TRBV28 CASRGDLYEQYF TGTGCCAGCAGGGGGGACCTCTACGAGCAGTACTTC
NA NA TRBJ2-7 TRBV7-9 CASSLASRPYEQYF TGTGCCAGCAGCTTAGCGTCGAGGCCCTACGAGCAGTACTTC
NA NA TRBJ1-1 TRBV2 CASSVLRGSLMNTEAFF TGTGCCAGCAGTGTACTCAGAGGGAGCTTAATGAACACTGAAGCTTTCTTT
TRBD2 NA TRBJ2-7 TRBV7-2 CASTPPGLATTGQYF TGTGCCAGCACCCCTCCGGGACTAGCAACTACCGGACAGTACTTC
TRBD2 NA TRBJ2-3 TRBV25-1 CAVEGLADTDTQYF TGTGCCGTAGAGGGACTAGCGGACACAGATACGCAGTATTTT
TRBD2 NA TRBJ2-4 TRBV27 CASSPGGYKNIQYF TGTGCCAGCAGCCCGGGGGGGTACAAAAACATTCAGTACTTC
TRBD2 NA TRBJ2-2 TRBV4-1 CASSQEGLAGGGELFF TGCGCCAGCAGCCAAGAGGGCCTAGCGGGAGGCGGGGAGCTGTTTTTT
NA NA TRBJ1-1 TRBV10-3 CAISDSGNTEAFF TGTGCCATCAGTGATTCGGGGAACACTGAAGCTTTCTTT
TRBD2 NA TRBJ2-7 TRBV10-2 CASSEGLAGGGYEQYF TGCGCCAGCAGTGAGGGACTAGCGGGAGGTGGCTACGAGCAGTACTTC
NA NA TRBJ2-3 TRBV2 CASSEFLAEGDTQYF TGTGCCAGCAGTGAATTTTTAGCGGAGGGGGATACGCAGTATTTT